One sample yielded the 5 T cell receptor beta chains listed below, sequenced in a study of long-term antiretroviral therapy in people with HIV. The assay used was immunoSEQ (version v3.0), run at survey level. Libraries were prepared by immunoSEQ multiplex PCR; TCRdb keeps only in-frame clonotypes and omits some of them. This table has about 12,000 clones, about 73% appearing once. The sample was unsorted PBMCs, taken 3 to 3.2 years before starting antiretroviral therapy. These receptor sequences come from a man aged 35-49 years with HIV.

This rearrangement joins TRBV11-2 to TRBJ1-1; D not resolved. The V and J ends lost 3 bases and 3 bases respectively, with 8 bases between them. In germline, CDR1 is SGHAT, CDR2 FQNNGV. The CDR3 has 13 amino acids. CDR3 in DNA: TGTGCCAGCAGCTTGGACGCCTACACTGAAGCTTTCTTT. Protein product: CASSLDAYTEAFF. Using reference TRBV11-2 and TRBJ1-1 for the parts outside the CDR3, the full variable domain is EAGVAQSPRYKIIEKRQSVAFWCNPISGHATLYWYQQILGQGPKLLIQFQNNGVVDDSQLPKDRFSAERLKGVDSTLKIQPAKLEDSAVYLCASSLDAYTEAFFGQGTRLTVV.

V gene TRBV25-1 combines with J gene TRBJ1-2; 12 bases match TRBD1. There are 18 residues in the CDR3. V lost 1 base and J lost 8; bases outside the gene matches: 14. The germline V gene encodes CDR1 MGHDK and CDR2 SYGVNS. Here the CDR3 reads CASSEFPGAGQGAEGYTF. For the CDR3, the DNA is TGTGCCAGCAGTGAATTCCCCGGGGCGGGACAGGGGGCAGAAGGCTACACCTTC.

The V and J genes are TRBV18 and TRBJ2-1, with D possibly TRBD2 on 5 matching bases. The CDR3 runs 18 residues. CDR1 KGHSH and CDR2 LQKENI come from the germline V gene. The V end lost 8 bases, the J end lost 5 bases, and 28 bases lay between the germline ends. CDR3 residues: CASTSSKVWAADDNEQFF. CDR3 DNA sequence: TGTGCCAGCACAAGCTCTAAGGTGTGGGCAGCGGACGACAATGAGCAGTTCTTC.

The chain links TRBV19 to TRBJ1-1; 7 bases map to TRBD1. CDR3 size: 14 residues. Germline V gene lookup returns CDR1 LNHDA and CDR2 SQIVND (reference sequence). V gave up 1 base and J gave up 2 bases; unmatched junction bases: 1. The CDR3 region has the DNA TGTGCCAGTAGTATAGGGACAGGTAACACTGAAGCTTTCTTT. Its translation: CASSIGTGNTEAFF.

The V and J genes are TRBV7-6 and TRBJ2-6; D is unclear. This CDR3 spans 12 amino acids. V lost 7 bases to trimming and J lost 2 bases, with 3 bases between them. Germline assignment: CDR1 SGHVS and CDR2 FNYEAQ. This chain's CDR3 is CASNTGANVLTF. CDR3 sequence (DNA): TGTGCCAGCAATACTGGGGCCAACGTCCTGACTTTC. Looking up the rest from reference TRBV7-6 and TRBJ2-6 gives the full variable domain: GAGVSQSPRYKVTKRGQDVALRCDPISGHVSLYWYRQALGQGPEFLTYFNYEAQQDKSGLPNDRFSAERPEGSISTLTIQRTEQRDSAMYRCASNTGANVLTFGAGSRLTVL.